This entry lists 15 T cell receptor beta chains sequenced from one sample in a study of long-term antiretroviral therapy in people with HIV. Survey level was the resolution at which the v3.0 immunoSEQ assay ran. The data were produced by immunoSEQ multiplex PCR, yet TCRdb's version contains in-frame clones alone and is incomplete. The sample has 16,000 or so clones; roughly 96% are singletons. Sample: unsorted PBMCs, taken around 10 years after starting antiretroviral therapy. These receptors all stem from a man aged 30 to 45 with HIV.

This chain joins TRBV27 and TRBJ2-3; 8 positions match TRBD1. V shed 4 bases, J shed 0 bases, and the junction held 6 bases outside the gene matches. The CDR3 totals 16 residues. Germline V gives CDR1 MNHEY, CDR2 SMNVEV (reference sequence). The CDR3 nucleotides read TGTGCCAGCAGTTCGCTGCGGACAGGGAGCACAGATACGCAGTATTTT. It codes for CASSSLRTGSTDTQYF.

The genes are TRBV7-8 and TRBJ2-7; 7 nucleotides agree with TRBD1. The length of the CDR3 is 14 residues. Losses at the gene ends were 1 base for V and 2 bases for J; bases not matched to a gene: 2. The germline V gene has CDR1 SGHVS and CDR2 FQNEAQ. CDR3 protein: CASSLGDRPYEQYF. CDR3 in DNA: TGTGCCAGCAGCTTAGGGGACAGACCCTACGAGCAGTACTTC. The whole variable domain, filled in from reference TRBV7-8 and TRBJ2-7, reads GAGVSQSPRYKVAKRGQDVALRCDPISGHVSLFWYQQALGQGPEFLTYFQNEAQLDKSGLPSDRFFAERPEGSVSTLKIQRTQQEDSAVYLCASSLGDRPYEQYFGPGTRLTVT.

The V gene is TRBV5-5, the J gene TRBJ2-7, with D possibly being TRBD1 (6 bases). V shed 5 bases and J shed 1 base, with 10 bases lying between them. Looked up from germline, CDR1 is SGHKS and CDR2 is YYEKEE (reference sequence). CDR3 length: 13 residues. DNA of the CDR3: TGTGCCAGCAGTTACAGGGAATCCTACGAGCAGTACGTC. Its protein product is CASSYRESYEQYV.

V is TRBV7-2 and J is TRBJ1-1; TRBD1 is a possible D gene (5 bases). Trimming removed 0 bases at V and 0 bases at J, with 11 bases between. The CDR3 loop spans 16 amino acids. CDR1 SGHTA and CDR2 FQGNSA come from the germline V gene. CDR3 DNA sequence: TGTGCCAGCAGCTTAGCGTATGCGGGGGTGAACACTGAAGCTTTCTTT. Amino acid sequence: CASSLAYAGVNTEAFF. The whole variable domain, filled in from reference TRBV7-2 and TRBJ1-1, reads GAGVSQSPSNKVTEKGKDVELRCDPISGHTALYWYRQSLGQGLEFLIYFQGNSAPDKSGLPSDRFSAERTGGSVSTLTIQRTQQEDSAVYLCASSLAYAGVNTEAFFGQGTRLTVV.

The genes are TRBV9 and TRBJ2-1; no reliable D call. CDR1 is SGDLS, CDR2 YYNGEE, per germline. Deletions cut 7 bases from V and 7 bases from J, with 9 bases between. This CDR3 has 11 amino acids. CDR3 nucleotide sequence: TGTGCCAGCGGGCGCCTGAATGAGCAGTTCTTC. This gives the protein CASGRLNEQFF.

This sequence joins TRBV10-2 and TRBJ2-7; 10 bases line up with TRBD2. Germline CDR1 is WSHSY and CDR2 is SAAADI. V lost 4 bases and J lost 3; bases outside the gene matches: 12. The CDR3 runs to 17 residues. CDR3 coding DNA: TGCGCCAGCAGTGGTCTGAGACCGGGACTAGCGAGCTACGAGCAGTACTTC. Encoded protein: CASSGLRPGLASYEQYF.

The gene calls are TRBV6-5 and TRBJ1-5, with 9 bases matching TRBD1. The CDR3 extends over 14 amino acids. Germline CDR1 and CDR2: MNHEY and SVGAGI. V was pared by 6 bases and J by 9 bases, with 9 bases of the junction left unmatched. CDR3 residues: CASRSGTGIAPQHF. CDR3 sequence (DNA): TGTGCCAGCAGATCCGGGACAGGGATCGCGCCCCAGCATTTT.

This chain uses TRBV6-5 with TRBJ1-5; D is perhaps TRBD1 (5 bases). The CDR3 covers 15 residues. V was shortened by 2 bases and J by 3 bases, with 11 bases between the two germline ends. Per the germline V gene, CDR1 is MNHEY and CDR2 is SVGAGI. CDR3 sequence reads: CASSYPGTDNQPQHF. CDR3 nucleotide sequence: TGTGCCAGCAGTTACCCGGGGACGGACAATCAGCCCCAGCATTTT.

This clone was recorded only once. The chain is built from TRBV5-4 and TRBJ2-3; D may be TRBD1 (5 bases). The germline CDR1 and CDR2 sequences are SGHNT and YYREEE (reference sequence). The V and J ends lost 0 bases and 3 bases respectively, with 8 bases between them. The CDR3 loop spans 14 amino acids. CDR3 coding DNA: TGTGCCAGCAGCTTGGGCAGGGTGACAGATACGCAGTATTTT. Translated: CASSLGRVTDTQYF. The whole variable domain, filled in from reference TRBV5-4 and TRBJ2-3, reads ETGVTQSPTHLIKTRGQQVTLRCSSQSGHNTVSWYQQALGQGPQFIFQYYREEENGRGNFPPRFSGLQFPNYSSELNVNALELDDSALYLCASSLGRVTDTQYFGPGTRLTVL.

This chain connects TRBV2 to TRBJ2-1, with D possibly matching TRBD1 (6 bases). In germline, CDR1 is SNHLY, CDR2 FYNNEI. Trimming shortened V by 7 bases and J by 1 base, and 8 bases separated the two germline ends. The CDR3 runs 13 residues. In nucleotides, the CDR3 is TGTGCCAGCAACAGGGTTTCCTACAATGAGCAGTTCTTC. It encodes CASNRVSYNEQFF. The full variable domain, its missing parts supplied by reference TRBV2 and TRBJ2-1, is EPEVTQTPSHQVTQMGQEVILRCVPISNHLYFYWYRQILGQKVEFLVSFYNNEISEKSEIFDDQFSVERPDGSNFTLKIRSTKLEDSAMYFCASNRVSYNEQFFGPGTRLTVL.

This chain uses TRBV5-1 with TRBJ1-1; no clear D gene. V lost 1 base to trimming and J lost 3 bases, with 13 bases between them. The CDR3 length is 15 residues. CDR1 SGHRS and CDR2 YFSETQ come from the germline V gene. The DNA of the CDR3 is TGCGCCAGCAGCTTGAACACAGCCCAATACACTGAAGCTTTCTTT. Its translation is CASSLNTAQYTEAFF.

This chain connects TRBV4-2 to TRBJ1-5, with D hard to call. V was clipped by 0 bases and J by 2 bases, with 5 bases between them. The CDR3 is 14 residues long. Germline V CDR1 and CDR2: LGHNA, YNFKEQ. CDR3 coding DNA: TGTGCCAGCAGCCAAGAGCAGGGCAATCAGCCCCAGCATTTT. The encoded protein is CASSQEQGNQPQHF.

The chain employs TRBV7-2 and TRBJ1-3; D is perhaps TRBD1 (5 bases). This CDR3 region has 16 residues. Trimming shortened V by 5 bases and J by 0 bases, and 14 bases separated the two germline ends. Germline V gene sequence: CDR1 SGHTA, CDR2 FQGNSA. The CDR3 protein is CASSPTGGFSGNTIYF. The DNA of the CDR3 is TGTGCCAGCAGCCCAACCGGGGGGTTCTCTGGAAACACCATATATTTT.

The table lists this clone with a count of one. The chain has TRBV4-1 and TRBJ2-5, with D maybe TRBD2 (7 bases). This CDR3 has 16 amino acids. V shed 0 bases and J shed 5 bases, with 16 bases lying between them. Germline assignment: CDR1 MGHRA and CDR2 YSYEKL. CDR3 sequence reads: CASSQESLRGRETQYF. CDR3 bases: TGCGCCAGCAGCCAAGAAAGCTTGCGGGGGCGGGAGACCCAGTACTTC.

CDR3 coding DNA: TGTGCCAGCAGCCCCGACAGAAATCAGCCCCAGCATTTT. Amino acid sequence: CASSPDRNQPQHF. The chain combines TRBV27 with TRBJ1-5; possibly TRBD1 for D (5 bases). Germline CDR1 is MNHEY and CDR2 is SMNVEV (reference sequence). V was pared by 6 bases and J by 4 bases, with 10 bases between. CDR3 length equals 13 residues.